A single sample gave rise to the 25 T cell receptor beta chains below, sequenced in a study of blood T cell repertoires in COVID-19. Using immunoSEQ multiplex PCR, the repertoire was profiled, and TCRdb retains in-frame clones only, with some absent. The repertoire includes around 230,000 clones, under 90% of them detected once, and approximately 4.3% sits in the top ten. Sequenced sample: PBMCs or T cells enriched from blood (not recorded which). The receptors here all came from a woman between 25 and 40 years old with acute COVID-19.

This clone is a singleton in its sample. This sequence joins TRBV4-2 and TRBJ2-6, with D possibly TRBD1 on 5 matching bases. The V end lost 3 bases, the J end lost 0 bases, and 9 bases lay between the germline ends. Germline CDR1 is LGHNA and CDR2 is YNFKEQ. This CDR3 contains 16 residues. CDR3 coding DNA: TGTGCCAGCAGCCAGACCGACAGCTCTGGGGCCAACGTCCTGACTTTC. The encoded protein is CASSQTDSSGANVLTF.

The chain joins TRBV5-6 to TRBJ1-1, with D unclear. V lost 0 bases and J lost 3, with 9 bases in between. The V gene's germline CDR1 is SGHDT and CDR2 YYEEEE. The CDR3 spans 14 residues. The CDR3 DNA sequence: TGTGCCAGCAGCTTGGAATTGTCGGACACTGAAGCTTTCTTT. The encoded protein is CASSLELSDTEAFF.

The V and J genes are TRBV7-8 and TRBJ1-1, with 9 bases lining up with TRBD1. Trimming removed 5 bases from V and 5 bases from J; junction bases left unmatched: 9. CDR1 is SGHVS and CDR2 is FQNEAQ in the germline V gene. The CDR3 extends over 15 amino acids. DNA of the CDR3: TGTGCCAGCAGCCTATGGGACAGGGAAGGGACTGAAGCTTTCTTT. Residues: CASSLWDREGTEAFF.

This chain links TRBV5-1 with TRBJ1-1; unclear D gene. CDR3 size: 11 residues. Germline-derived CDR1 and CDR2 are SGHRS and YFSETQ. V lost 5 bases and J lost 2, with 4 bases in between. Here the CDR3 DNA reads TGCGCCAGCAGGAGCAACACTGAAGCTTTCTTT. Translating it yields CASRSNTEAFF.

This chain joins TRBV7-2 and TRBJ2-3; 8 bases line up with TRBD2. Looked up from germline, CDR1 is SGHTA and CDR2 is FQGNSA. The J segment lost 8 bases and the V segment lost 0 bases, leaving 10 bases of the junction unmatched. This CDR3 contains 16 residues. The CDR3 bases are TGTGCCAGCAGCTTAGCTTTCGCGGGGGGAGAGGGTACGCAGTATTTT. Amino acids: CASSLAFAGGEGTQYF.

The CDR3 DNA reads TGTGCCAGCAGCCCTCCGGGGGGCAATACGCAGTATTTT. It codes for CASSPPGGNTQYF. V and J are TRBV5-4 and TRBJ2-3, with TRBD2 as a possible D gene (7 bases). Germline CDR1 and CDR2: SGHNT and YYREEE (reference sequence). Trimming took 4 bases from V and 7 from J, leaving 13 bases between them. This CDR3 has 13 residues.

The chain recombines TRBV2 with TRBJ1-1, with TRBD1 identical over 9 bases. The length of the CDR3 is 15 residues. Germline-derived CDR1 and CDR2 are SNHLY and FYNNEI. The V and J ends lost 2 bases and 2 bases, in that order; junction bases with no gene match: 3. The CDR3 DNA sequence: TGTGCCAGCAGTGAATGGGACAGGGCCAACACTGAAGCTTTCTTT. The encoded protein is CASSEWDRANTEAFF. The full variable domain, its missing parts supplied by reference TRBV2 and TRBJ1-1, is EPEVTQTPSHQVTQMGQEVILRCVPISNHLYFYWYRQILGQKVEFLVSFYNNEISEKSEIFDDQFSVERPDGSNFTLKIRSTKLEDSAMYFCASSEWDRANTEAFFGQGTRLTVV.

This clone was observed a handful of times. The CDR3 is CASSLIAGGGNEQYF. The DNA of the CDR3 is TGCGCCAGCAGCTTAATAGCGGGGGGAGGAAACGAGCAGTACTTC. The rearrangement joins TRBV5-1 to TRBJ2-7, with TRBD2 matching 10 bases. This CDR3 contains 15 residues. After removal of 2 bases from V and 5 bases from J, the junction contained 7 bases not matched to a gene. Germline V lookup: CDR1 SGHRS, CDR2 YFSETQ.

With regard to this clone: Additional DNA sequences in this sample encode the identical CDR3. The CDR3 loop reads CATSRDEDEQYF. CDR3 DNA sequence: TGTGCCACCAGCAGAGACGAGGACGAGCAGTACTTC. This rearrangement joins TRBV15 to TRBJ2-7; D is ambiguous. There are 12 residues in the CDR3. V gave up 0 bases and J gave up 5 bases, with 5 bases separating them. The germline V gene has CDR1 LNHNV and CDR2 YYDKDF (reference sequence).

The V and J genes are TRBV2 and TRBJ1-1; weak D call: TRBD1 (5 bases). Germline-derived CDR1 and CDR2 are SNHLY and FYNNEI. V was cut by 4 bases and J by 2 bases, with 14 bases left in between. This CDR3 spans 15 amino acids. The CDR3 DNA reads TGTGCCAGCAGTGGACCGTTCCAGGGTAACACTGAAGCTTTCTTT. Protein: CASSGPFQGNTEAFF. Variable domain in full (rest from reference TRBV2 and TRBJ1-1): EPEVTQTPSHQVTQMGQEVILRCVPISNHLYFYWYRQILGQKVEFLVSFYNNEISEKSEIFDDQFSVERPDGSNFTLKIRSTKLEDSAMYFCASSGPFQGNTEAFFGQGTRLTVV.

The CDR3 spells CASSFAGTDYEQYF. The CDR3 DNA follows: TGTGCCAGCAGTTTCGCCGGGACAGACTACGAGCAGTACTTC. The gene calls are TRBV28 and TRBJ2-7, with 7 bases lining up with TRBD1. Trimming took 3 bases from V and 3 from J; bases not matched to a gene: 5. The germline V gene has CDR1 MDHEN and CDR2 SYDVKM. The CDR3 has 14 residues.

V usage is TRBV6-5 and J usage is TRBJ1-5; tentatively, D is TRBD1 (5 bases). CDR3 length equals 14 residues. CDR1 and CDR2 (germline): MNHEY, SVGAGI. Deletions cut 7 bases from V and 6 bases from J, with 16 bases between. In nucleotides, the CDR3 is TGTGCCAGCAAAGTAAGGGGCGACGGTCAGCCCCAGCATTTT. Protein sequence: CASKVRGDGQPQHF.

The rearrangement uses TRBV6-5 and TRBJ2-3, with D possibly being TRBD2 (6 bases). The CDR3 sequence is 15 residues long. The germline V and J ends were trimmed by 6 bases and 5 bases, with 18 bases remaining between them. Germline CDR1 and CDR2: MNHEY and SVGAGI. The CDR3 DNA reads TGTGCCAGCAGGATAAGTTTGGGGGGACTAGATACGCAGTATTTT. Amino acid sequence: CASRISLGGLDTQYF.

V usage is TRBV5-1 and J usage is TRBJ1-2; D is unresolved. This CDR3 is 11 amino acids long. Trimming took off 4 bases at V and 8 bases at J, with 9 bases between the two ends. Germline V CDR1 and CDR2: SGHRS, YFSETQ. CDR3 coding DNA: TGCGCCAGCAGCGATGAACGGGGCTACACCTTC. It yields the protein CASSDERGYTF.

The chain is built from TRBV5-1 and TRBJ1-5, with a weak D call TRBD1 (6 bases). CDR3 length: 14 amino acids. V lost 4 bases to trimming and J lost 3 bases, with 11 bases between them. In germline, CDR1 is SGHRS, CDR2 YFSETQ. The chain's CDR3 is CASSPTGSNQPQHF. As DNA, the CDR3 is TGCGCCAGCAGCCCCACAGGGTCCAATCAGCCCCAGCATTTT.

This chain links TRBV12-3 or TRBV12-4 with TRBJ1-1, with D perhaps TRBD1 (5 bases). V gave up 6 bases and J gave up 5 bases, with 13 bases separating them. There are 13 residues in the CDR3. The CDR3 loop reads CASRQTGGTEAFF. In DNA form, the CDR3 reads TGTGCCAGCAGGCAAACGGGGGGTACTGAAGCTTTCTTT.

V is TRBV18 and J is TRBJ2-7, with D possibly being TRBD2 (5 bases). This CDR3 has 13 residues. V was clipped by 0 bases and J by 6 bases, with 9 bases between them. CDR1 is KGHSH, CDR2 LQKENI, per germline. The CDR3 loop reads CASSPPRVGEQYF. In nucleotides, the CDR3 is TGTGCCAGCTCACCACCGAGGGTGGGCGAGCAGTACTTC. The full variable domain, its missing parts supplied by reference TRBV18 and TRBJ2-7, is NAGVMQNPRHLVRRRGQEARLRCSPMKGHSHVYWYRQLPEEGLKFMVYLQKENIIDESGMPKERFSAEFPKEGPSILRIQQVVRGDSAAYFCASSPPRVGEQYFGPGTRLTVT.

The chain links TRBV19 to TRBJ2-5; D is perhaps TRBD1 (5 bases). CDR3 size: 14 residues. Looked up from germline, CDR1 is LNHDA and CDR2 is SQIVND (reference sequence). V was shortened by 8 bases and J by 0 bases, with 13 bases between the two germline ends. CDR3 nucleotides: TGTGCCAGTGGTACGACAGAAAACCAAGAGACCCAGTACTTC. Its translation is CASGTTENQETQYF.

CDR3 nucleotides: TGTGCCAGCAGTTTTCTAGGGACAGGAGGGGATGAGCAGTTCTTC. Protein: CASSFLGTGGDEQFF. This sequence joins TRBV27 and TRBJ2-1; 8 nucleotides align to TRBD1. CDR1 is MNHEY, CDR2 SMNVEV, per germline (reference sequence). There are 15 residues in the CDR3. After removal of 3 bases from V and 8 bases from J, the junction contained 9 bases not matched to a gene.

The CDR3 reads CSVELAGAGDTQYF. The CDR3 DNA reads as TGCAGCGTTGAACTAGCGGGGGCTGGAGATACGCAGTATTTT. The chain links TRBV29-1 to TRBJ2-3; 10 bases are a match to TRBD2. The junction had 4 bases not matched to a gene; V was cut back by 2 bases and J by 5 bases. Germline V gene sequence: CDR1 SQVTM, CDR2 ANQGSEA. The CDR3 spans 14 residues.

In DNA, the CDR3 is TGTGCCAGTACCTCGGGTGGCAGCAACTATGGCTACACCTTC. It codes for CASTSGGSNYGYTF. The rearrangement uses TRBV19 and TRBJ1-2; D gene unclear. Germline V lookup: CDR1 LNHDA, CDR2 SQIVND (reference sequence). V shed 7 bases and J shed 2 bases, with 14 bases lying between them. This CDR3 spans 14 amino acids.

The CDR3 DNA sequence: TGTGCCAGCAGTTTATTTAGGGGGGGGGACACTGAAGCTTTCTTT. The encoded protein is CASSLFRGGDTEAFF. The chain is built from TRBV27 and TRBJ1-1; a possible D gene is TRBD1 (6 bases). Germline V gene sequence: CDR1 MNHEY, CDR2 SMNVEV (reference sequence). Trimming stripped 1 base from V and 3 bases from J, with 12 bases between. The CDR3 runs 15 residues.

The chain carries TRBV9 and TRBJ1-6; tentative D call: TRBD1 (6 bases). The length of the CDR3 is 13 residues. CDR1 and CDR2 (germline): SGDLS, YYNGEE. Deletions cut 7 bases from V and 13 bases from J, with 18 bases between. Written as DNA, the CDR3 is TGTGCCAGCTTGGGGGCGGGCCCGGCCCCCCTCCACTTT. This encodes CASLGAGPAPLHF.

V usage is TRBV5-5 and J usage is TRBJ2-3; weak D call: TRBD1 (5 bases). V lost 4 bases and J lost 1, with 10 bases in between. The germline V gene has CDR1 SGHKS and CDR2 YYEKEE (reference sequence). The CDR3 loop spans 14 amino acids. The chain's CDR3 is CASSPLQGTDTQYF. The DNA for the CDR3 is TGTGCCAGCAGCCCATTACAGGGCACAGATACGCAGTATTTT.

The rearrangement uses TRBV5-6 and TRBJ1-1, with a tentative D call TRBD1 (5 bases). V lost 4 bases and J lost 4, with 8 bases in between. Germline V CDR1 and CDR2: SGHDT, YYEEEE. The CDR3 covers 12 residues. The DNA for the CDR3 is TGTGCCAGCAGCCCAGGGTTCACTGAAGCTTTCTTT. It encodes CASSPGFTEAFF.